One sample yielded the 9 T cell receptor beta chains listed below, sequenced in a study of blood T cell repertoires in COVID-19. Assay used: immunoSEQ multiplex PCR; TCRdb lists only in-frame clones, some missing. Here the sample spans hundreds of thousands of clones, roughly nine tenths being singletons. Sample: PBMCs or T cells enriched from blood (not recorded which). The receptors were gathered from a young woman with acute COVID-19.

For the CDR3, the DNA is TGTGCCAGCAGTTCAGCGGCTTACGGGGAGCAGTACTTC. Its translation is CASSSAAYGEQYF. The chain employs TRBV6-5 and TRBJ2-7; tentative D call: TRBD2 (5 bases). The CDR3 runs 13 residues. Per the germline V gene, CDR1 is MNHEY and CDR2 is SVGAGI. The V end was cut by 4 bases, the J end by 7 bases, with 14 bases between.

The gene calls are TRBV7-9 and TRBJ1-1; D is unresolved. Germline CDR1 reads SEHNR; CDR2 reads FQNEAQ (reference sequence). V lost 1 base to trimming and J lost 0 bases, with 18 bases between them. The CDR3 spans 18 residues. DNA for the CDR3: TGTGCCAGCAGCTTAGTGGGGAGGTTGAGGTGGTTGAACACTGAAGCTTTCTTT. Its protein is CASSLVGRLRWLNTEAFF.

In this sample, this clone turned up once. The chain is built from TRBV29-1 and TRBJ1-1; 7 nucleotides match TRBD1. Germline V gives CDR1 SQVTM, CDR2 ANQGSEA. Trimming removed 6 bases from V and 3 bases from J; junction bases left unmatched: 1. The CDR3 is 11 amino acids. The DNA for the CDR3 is TGCAGCGTCGGGACAGACACTGAAGCTTTCTTT. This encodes CSVGTDTEAFF.

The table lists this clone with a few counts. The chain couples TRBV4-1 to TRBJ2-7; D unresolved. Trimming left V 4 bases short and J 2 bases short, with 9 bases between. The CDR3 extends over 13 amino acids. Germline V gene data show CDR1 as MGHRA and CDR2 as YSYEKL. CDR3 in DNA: TGCGCCAGCAGCCCGGTCTTGACCTACGAGCAGTACTTC. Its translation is CASSPVLTYEQYF.

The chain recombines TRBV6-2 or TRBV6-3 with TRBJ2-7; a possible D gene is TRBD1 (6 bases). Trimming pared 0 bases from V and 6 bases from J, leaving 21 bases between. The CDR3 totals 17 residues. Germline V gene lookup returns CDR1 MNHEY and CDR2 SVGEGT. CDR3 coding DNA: TGTGCCAGCAGTTACTCGAGGCCAGCAGGGGAAGCTACCGAGCAGTACTTC. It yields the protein CASSYSRPAGEATEQYF.

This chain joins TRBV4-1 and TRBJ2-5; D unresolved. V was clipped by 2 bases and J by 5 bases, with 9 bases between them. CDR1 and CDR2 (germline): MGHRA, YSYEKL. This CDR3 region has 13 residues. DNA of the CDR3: TGCGCCAGCAGCCAAACACTATCGGAGACCCAGTACTTC. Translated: CASSQTLSETQYF.

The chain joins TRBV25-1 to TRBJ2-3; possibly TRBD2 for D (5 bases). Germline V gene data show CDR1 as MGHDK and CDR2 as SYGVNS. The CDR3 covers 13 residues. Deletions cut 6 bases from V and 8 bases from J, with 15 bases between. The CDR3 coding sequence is TGTGCCAGCAGGTTCGAGGCCGGAGGTACGCAGTATTTT. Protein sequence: CASRFEAGGTQYF.

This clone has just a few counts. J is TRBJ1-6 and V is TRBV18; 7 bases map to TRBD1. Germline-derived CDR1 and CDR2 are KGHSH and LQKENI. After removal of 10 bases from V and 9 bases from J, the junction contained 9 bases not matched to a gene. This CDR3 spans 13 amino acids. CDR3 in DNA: TGTGCCACGGCACAGGGGAACGGTTCACCCCTCCACTTT. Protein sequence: CATAQGNGSPLHF.

The CDR3 reads CASSQVTAGSQYF. CDR3 bases: TGTGCCAGCAGCCAAGTCACGGCAGGGTCGCAGTATTTT. This sequence joins TRBV3-1 (or the pseudogene TRBV3-2) and TRBJ2-3; D may be TRBD1 (5 bases). The CDR3 is made up of 13 amino acids. CDR1 is LGHDT, CDR2 YNNKEL, per germline (reference sequence). Trimming cost V 1 base and J 10 bases, with 12 bases left between them.